What follows are 16 T cell receptor beta chains derived from one specimen sequenced in a study of T-cell reconstitution after alpha-beta-depleted transplantation in children. The authors prepared the TCRbeta library with unique molecular identifiers. TCRdb independently ran MiXCR on the PCR reads; one entry per CDR3 protein. The sample includes roughly 400,000 distinct CDR3 sequences, 20% of them seen just once. This specimen consisted of PBMCs from the stem cell graft donor, obtained from the stem cell graft. The receptors stem from a human donor who donated a stem cell graft to a child with acute myeloid leukemia.

This clonotype was seen at least ten times. This chain links TRBV10-3 with TRBJ2-7, with 10 bases that match TRBD2. Germline V CDR1 and CDR2: ENHRY, SYGVKD. This CDR3 comprises 14 residues. Trimming at V came to 0 bases and at J to 7 bases, leaving 3 bases not matched to a gene. Here the CDR3 DNA reads TGTGCCATCAGTGAGTCACTAGCGGGGTGGGAGCAGTACTTC. Protein: CAISESLAGWEQYF.

The chain uses TRBV28 and TRBJ2-5, with TRBD1 as a possible D gene (6 bases). Trimming pared 10 bases from V and 5 bases from J, leaving 14 bases between. From germline, CDR1 is MDHEN and CDR2 SYDVKM. CDR3 length: 12 amino acids. This CDR3 reads CATFQGLETQYF. The CDR3 nucleotides are TGTGCCACCTTTCAGGGGCTGGAGACCCAGTACTTC.

This clonotype was seen only a few times. This sequence joins TRBV12-3 or TRBV12-4 and TRBJ2-5; no clear D gene. V was pared by 6 bases and J by 0 bases, with 5 bases between. This CDR3 region has 12 residues. The CDR3 DNA reads as TGTGCCAGCAGAAAAGACCAAGAGACCCAGTACTTC. It is translated as CASRKDQETQYF.

This clonotype occurred a few times. The chain employs TRBV20-1 and TRBJ2-7; TRBD2 might be the D (5 bases). Germline V gene sequence: CDR1 DFQATT, CDR2 SNEGSKA (reference sequence). The CDR3 totals 14 residues. V gave up 6 bases and J gave up 0 bases, with 15 bases separating them. This CDR3 is CSARRSPNSYEQYF. Written as DNA, the CDR3 is TGCAGTGCCAGGAGGAGCCCCAACTCCTACGAGCAGTACTTC.

The J gene is TRBJ2-1, the V gene TRBV2, with TRBD1 as a possible D gene (6 bases). The CDR3 is 15 amino acids. The V gene's germline CDR1 is SNHLY and CDR2 FYNNEI. The germline V and J ends were trimmed by 4 bases and 1 base, with 11 bases remaining between them. The DNA for the CDR3 is TGTGCCAGCAGTGTCGGCAGGGGATCCTACAATGAGCAGTTCTTC. Protein: CASSVGRGSYNEQFF.

V is TRBV25-1 and J is TRBJ1-2, with 7 bases matching TRBD1. CDR1 is MGHDK and CDR2 is SYGVNS in the germline V gene. The CDR3 has 15 residues. The trim removed 3 bases at V and 3 bases at J, leaving 7 bases unmatched. The CDR3 protein is CASSDPRQGHYGYTF. The CDR3 region has the DNA TGTGCCAGCAGTGACCCCCGACAGGGCCACTATGGCTACACCTTC.

This clonotype was picked up many times. This chain uses TRBV6-6 with TRBJ2-1; 7 nucleotides line up with TRBD2. The CDR3 has 11 amino acids. Per germline, CDR1 MNHNY and CDR2 SVGAGI (reference sequence). The V gene end was trimmed by 4 bases and the J gene end by 14 bases; junction bases not matched to a gene: 5. The CDR3 sequence: CASSSGRREFF. CDR3 coding DNA: TGTGCCAGCAGTTCCGGGAGGAGGGAGTTCTTC.

V usage is TRBV5-1 and J usage is TRBJ1-4, with 8 bases identical to TRBD1. Unmatched junction bases numbered 7, after V lost 4 bases and J lost 5 bases. Germline V gene lookup returns CDR1 SGHRS and CDR2 YFSETQ. This CDR3 contains 15 residues. CDR3 protein: CASSIGQGGNEKLFF. DNA of the CDR3: TGCGCCAGCAGCATCGGACAGGGCGGAAATGAAAAACTGTTTTTT.

The sample holds a few counts of this clonotype. The rearrangement joins TRBV24-1 to TRBJ2-7; 9 bases are a match to TRBD1. Germline V gene data show CDR1 as KGHDR and CDR2 as SFDVKD. The V gene end was trimmed by 4 bases and the J gene end by 5 bases; junction bases not matched to a gene: 8. The CDR3 is 15 residues long. In DNA, the CDR3 is TGTGCCACCAGTGACCCCGGACAGGGGACCAACGAGCAGTACTTC. Translating it yields CATSDPGQGTNEQYF.

Points on this clonotype: Just one base apart from a much larger clone, this may be a read error. For the CDR3, the DNA is TGTACCAGCAGAATTAGCGGGTTCAGCTCCTACAATGAGCAGTTCTTC. It codes for CTSRISGFSSYNEQFF. The chain couples TRBV28 to TRBJ2-1, with 7 bases lining up with TRBD2. This CDR3 contains 16 residues. Germline lookup yields CDR1 MDHEN and CDR2 SYDVKM.

The V and J genes are TRBV24-1 and TRBJ1-5; 9 bases match TRBD1. V dropped 9 bases and J dropped 4; count of bases not matched to a gene: 9. In germline, CDR1 is KGHDR, CDR2 SFDVKD. CDR3 length equals 15 residues. The CDR3 region has the DNA TGTGCCACCCCCTTCATTGGACAGGGGAATCAGCCCCAGCATTTT. As protein: CATPFIGQGNQPQHF.

This clonotype was counted between two and nine times. For the CDR3, the DNA is TGCAGTGCTACTAGCGGGAGGACCCGCTACGAGCAGTACTTC. It translates to CSATSGRTRYEQYF. The J gene is TRBJ2-7, the V gene TRBV20-1; 11 bases match TRBD2. This CDR3 spans 14 amino acids. Germline V gene sequence: CDR1 DFQATT, CDR2 SNEGSKA (reference sequence). V lost 4 bases and J lost 3; bases outside the gene matches: 5.

This clonotype appeared a few times. CDR3 in DNA: TGTGCCACACTCACGAAAACAGGGGGCGGGGAGACCCAGTACTTC. This encodes CATLTKTGGGETQYF. The chain has TRBV10-3 and TRBJ2-5, with TRBD1 identical over 9 bases. The CDR3 consists of 15 residues. Looked up from germline, CDR1 is ENHRY and CDR2 is SYGVKD. The trim removed 10 bases at V and 5 bases at J, leaving 14 bases unmatched.

CDR3 coding DNA: TGCGCCAGCAGCCAAGCCCAGAGCGGGAGTAGATATGAGCAGTTCTTC. Protein sequence: CASSQAQSGSRYEQFF. The chain links TRBV4-3 to TRBJ2-1; 8 bases are shared with TRBD2. The CDR3 has 16 residues. The ends lost 1 base at V and 8 bases at J; junction bases unmatched: 10. Germline values: CDR1 LGHNA, CDR2 YSLEER.

This clonotype came up a few times. This rearrangement joins TRBV5-1 to TRBJ1-5, with 9 bases lining up with TRBD1. The length of the CDR3 is 15 residues. Trimming at V came to 0 bases and at J to 4 bases, leaving 2 bases not matched to a gene. Germline values: CDR1 SGHRS, CDR2 YFSETQ. The CDR3, as DNA: TGCGCCAGCAGCTTGGGGGACAGGGATAATCAGCCCCAGCATTTT. Its protein is CASSLGDRDNQPQHF.

The sample holds many counts of this clonotype. CDR3 sequence: CASSNQGYEQYF. The CDR3 nucleotides are TGTGCCAGCAGTAACCAGGGGTACGAGCAGTACTTC. The chain employs TRBV12-3 or TRBV12-4 and TRBJ2-7, with D perhaps matching TRBD1 (6 bases). The CDR3 spans 12 residues. V gave up 5 bases and J gave up 4 bases, with 9 bases separating them.